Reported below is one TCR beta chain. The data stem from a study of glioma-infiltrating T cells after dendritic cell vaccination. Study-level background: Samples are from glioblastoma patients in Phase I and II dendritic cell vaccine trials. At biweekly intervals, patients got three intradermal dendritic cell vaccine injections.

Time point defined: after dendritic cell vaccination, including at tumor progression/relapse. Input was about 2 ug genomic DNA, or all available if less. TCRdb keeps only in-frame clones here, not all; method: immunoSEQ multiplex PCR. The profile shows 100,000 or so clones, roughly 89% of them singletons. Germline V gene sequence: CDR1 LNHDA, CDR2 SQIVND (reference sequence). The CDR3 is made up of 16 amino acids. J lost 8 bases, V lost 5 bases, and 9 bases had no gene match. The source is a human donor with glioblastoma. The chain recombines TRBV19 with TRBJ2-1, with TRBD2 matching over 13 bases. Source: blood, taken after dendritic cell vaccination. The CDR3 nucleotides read TGTGCCAGTAGTCCATGGACTAGCGGGAGAGGCGATGAGCAGTTCTTC. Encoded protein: CASSPWTSGRGDEQFF.